This is a list of T cell receptor beta chains from one sample in a study of T-cell reconstitution after alpha-beta-depleted transplantation in children. MiXCR was run by TCRdb on the PCR reads, yielding one entry per CDR3 protein. The sample shows around 700,000 distinct CDR3 sequences, around 13% of them seen only once. The source was PBMCs, collected before TCRalphabeta/CD19-depleted stem cell transplant. The receptors come from a girl aged 2-10 years with congenital amegakaryocytic thrombocytopenia, due to receive a stem cell transplant. The CDR3 runs from the conserved cysteine through the conserved F or W. The D gene is left open where the match is weak. Size values are once, few and many counts, or a class for expanded clones, and some rows have none.

size | J | V | D | DNA | CDR3
few | TRBJ2-7 | TRBV7-6 | TRBD1 | TGTGCCAGCAGCTCCACTCTAGGGACAGGGCTCTACGAGCAGTACTTC | CASSSTLGTGLYEQYF
once | TRBJ2-2 | TRBV5-1 | . | TGCGCCAGCAGCTTGGGTTGGCGGCCTCCGAACACCGGGGAGCTGTTTTTT | CASSLGWRPPNTGELFF
. | TRBJ1-2 | TRBV6-1 | . | TGTGCCAGTTGGCGGACAGCCGTCTATGGCTACACCTTC | CASWRTAVYGYTF
. | TRBJ2-1 | TRBV10-2 | TRBD2 | TGCGCCAGCAGTGTAGCGGGGGGACCCTACAATGAGCAGTTCTTC | CASSVAGGPYNEQFF
. | TRBJ2-7 | TRBV6-2/TRBV6-3 | . | TGTGCCAGCGGATCGGGAACCTACGAGCAGTACTTC | CASGSGTYEQYF
. | TRBJ1-4 | TRBV5-5 | . | TGTGCCAGCAGCTCGCGGCCGGGAGGGGAAAAACTGTTTTTT | CASSSRPGGEKLFF
few | TRBJ2-1 | TRBV4-1 | . | TGCGCCAGCAGCCTCACCTACACTCAACTAGGCCCCAACTCCTACAATGAGCAGTTCTTC | CASSLTYTQLGPNSYNEQFF
many | TRBJ2-3 | TRBV7-9 | TRBD2 | TGCGCCAGCAGCTCGACTAGCGGTATCACAGATACGCAGTATTTT | CASSSTSGITDTQYF
few | TRBJ2-7 | TRBV5-1 | . | TGCGCCAGCAGCTTGGCCTCAGGGAATGACGAGCAGTACTTC | CASSLASGNDEQYF
. | TRBJ2-7 | TRBV11-2 | TRBD2 | TGTGCCAGCACCCCAGATGTCGCGGGAGGACTCTACGAGCAGTACTTC | CASTPDVAGGLYEQYF
few | TRBJ1-5 | TRBV7-9 | . | TGTGCCAGCAGCTCGTCGGTAGGGGTCGGGCAGCCCCAGCATTTT | CASSSSVGVGQPQHF
few | TRBJ1-3 | TRBV5-1 | TRBD1 | TGCGCCAGCAGCATAGGGGACAGCTCTGGAAACACCATATATTTT | CASSIGDSSGNTIYF
many | TRBJ2-1 | TRBV20-1 | . | TGCAGTGCTGCTTTCCCTAGTCAATCCAATGAGCAGTTCTTC | CSAAFPSQSNEQFF
. | TRBJ2-1 | TRBV11-2 | . | TGTGCCAGCAGCCCGGGGATTCGGGATAACAATGAGCAGTTCTTC | CASSPGIRDNNEQFF
many | TRBJ2-7 | TRBV5-1 | TRBD2 | TGCGCCAGCCGAGGGACTAGCGGGACTTACGAGCAGTACTTC | CASRGTSGTYEQYF
few | TRBJ2-2 | TRBV5-6 | . | TGTGCCAGCAGCCTTCCGCCGAACACCGGGGAGCTGTTTTTT | CASSLPPNTGELFF
many | TRBJ1-3 | TRBV12-3/TRBV12-4 | TRBD1 | TGTGCCAGCAGTTTGGGGGGACAGCACTCTGGAAACACCATATATTTT | CASSLGGQHSGNTIYF
many | TRBJ1-5 | TRBV20-1 | TRBD1 | TGCAGTGCTTCGGAACAGGGGGATCAGCCCCAGCATTTT | CSASEQGDQPQHF
many | TRBJ1-4 | TRBV5-1 | . | TGCGCCAGCAGCCAAGGGGCGTCTAATGAAAAACTGTTTTTT | CASSQGASNEKLFF
. | TRBJ2-1 | TRBV12-5 | TRBD2 | TGTGCTAGTGGTTTGATTAAAGTCCGACTAGCGGAGACCTACAATGAGCAGTTCTTC | CASGLIKVRLAETYNEQFF
many | TRBJ2-4 | TRBV5-1 | TRBD1 | TGCGCCAGCAGCTTTTTCCGGGACAGGGGTAACATTCAGTACTTC | CASSFFRDRGNIQYF
few | TRBJ2-7 | TRBV28 | . | TGTGCCAGCAGTTTCCCCCCTGCCAGATCATACGAGCAGTACTTC | CASSFPPARSYEQYF
many | TRBJ1-5 | TRBV7-8 | . | TGTGCCAGCAGCTTGAAGGGTAGCAATCAGCCCCAGCATTTT | CASSLKGSNQPQHF
many | TRBJ2-1 | TRBV12-3/TRBV12-4 | . | TGTGCCAGCAGCCTAAGGACCGCCGGGGGTGTTGAGCAGTTCTTC | CASSLRTAGGVEQFF
. | TRBJ2-7 | TRBV6-2/TRBV6-3 | TRBD1 | TGTGCCAGCAGACCACGACAGGGGACTTCCTACGAGCAGTACTTC | CASRPRQGTSYEQYF
. | TRBJ2-2 | TRBV12-3/TRBV12-4 | . | TGTGCCAGCAGTTTTGGCTCCTCCGGGGAGCTGTTTTTT | CASSFGSSGELFF
few | TRBJ2-7 | TRBV7-3 | . | TGTGCCAGCAGCTCCAGGTCGGGTGAGCAGTACTTC | CASSSRSGEQYF
. | TRBJ2-1 | TRBV9 | . | TGTGCCAGCAGCGTACAAGCTTGGGGTGAGCAGTTCTTC | CASSVQAWGEQFF
many | TRBJ1-5 | TRBV7-2 | . | TGTGCCAGCAGCTTAAGGCAGGCGAATCAGCCCCAGCATTTT | CASSLRQANQPQHF
few | TRBJ2-1 | TRBV30 | . | TGTGCCTGGAGTCCTGATATTTCAGACAATGAGCAGTTCTTC | CAWSPDISDNEQFF
few | TRBJ2-1 | TRBV29-1 | TRBD1 | TGCAGCGTGGGGACAGGGGCCTACAATGAGCAGTTCTTC | CSVGTGAYNEQFF
. | TRBJ2-2 | TRBV15 | TRBD2 | TGTGCCACCAGCAGAGATCATGGACTAGGAGACACCGGGGAGCTGTTTTTT | CATSRDHGLGDTGELFF
many | TRBJ1-2 | TRBV28 | . | TGTGCCACCCGGACACCCAGACACTATGGCTACACCTTC | CATRTPRHYGYTF
few | TRBJ2-7 | TRBV11-2 | . | TGTGCCAGTGGGCGTTTCGAACTAGTCGGCGAGCAGTACTTC | CASGRFELVGEQYF
. | TRBJ2-2 | TRBV5-1 | TRBD2 | TGCGCCAGCAGCCCCGGACTAGCGGGAGGGCCGGGGACCGGGGAGCTGTTTTTT | CASSPGLAGGPGTGELFF
. | TRBJ2-1 | TRBV20-1 | . | TGCAGTGCTATTAGACCCCTGGTCCAACATGAGCAGCTCTTC | CSAIRPLVQHEQLF
many | TRBJ2-3 | TRBV20-1 | . | TGCAGTGCTAGTAAAGCTACAGATACGCAGTATTTT | CSASKATDTQYF
many | TRBJ2-1 | TRBV12-3/TRBV12-4 | TRBD2 | TGTGCCAGCAGTGGAACCGACGGGGGGAATGAGCAGTTCTTC | CASSGTDGGNEQFF
. | TRBJ2-3 | TRBV14 | . | TGTGCCAGCGGGTTCGGCGGGACCACAGATACGCAGTATTTT | CASGFGGTTDTQYF
. | TRBJ1-6 | TRBV5-1 | . | TGCGCCAGCAGCCGTTACTCGGACAGCCTTGGTTCACCCCTCCACTTT | CASSRYSDSLGSPLHF
few | TRBJ1-1 | TRBV12-3/TRBV12-4 | . | TGTGCCAGCAGCGCCCTTACAGACACTGAAGCTTTCTTT | CASSALTDTEAFF
. | TRBJ2-7 | TRBV7-2 | . | TGTGCCAGCAGCTTGCTTCGGGCTGCTTCCCACGAGCAGTACTTC | CASSLLRAASHEQYF
. | TRBJ1-3 | TRBV30 | . | TGTGCCTGGGGTTTATCGCTCGGAAACACCATATATTTT | CAWGLSLGNTIYF
many | TRBJ2-7 | TRBV20-1 | TRBD1 | TGCAGTGCGTCGGGACAGACCTACGAGCAGTACTTC | CSASGQTYEQYF
many | TRBJ2-1 | TRBV20-1 | TRBD2 | TGCAGTGCTAGAGACGGGACTAGCGGGACCTACAATGAGCAGTTCTTC | CSARDGTSGTYNEQFF
. | TRBJ2-5 | TRBV5-1 | . | TGCGCCTGCAGCTTAAAGGGGACCGGCCAAGAGACCCAGTACTTC | CACSLKGTGQETQYF
few | TRBJ1-2 | TRBV7-2 | TRBD1 | TGTGCCAGCAGCTTAGTAACAGGGGGCGCCTATGGCTACACCTTC | CASSLVTGGAYGYTF
few | TRBJ1-4 | TRBV4-1 | . | TGCGCCAGCAGCCCGCCAGGGGTGGTAATTGAAAAACTGTTTTTT | CASSPPGVVIEKLFF
many | TRBJ1-6 | TRBV12-3/TRBV12-4 | TRBD1 | TGTGCCAGCAGCCTTCATCGGACAGGGGGCGGCTCACCCCTCCACTTT | CASSLHRTGGGSPLHF